The next 30 T cell receptor beta chains were all read from a single sample in a study of cytomegalovirus exposure and HLA in healthy donors. Clones were read by immunoSEQ multiplex PCR, and TCRdb kept only the in-frame ones, dropping some. This table holds under 250,000 clones, over 75% found once. Input material: PBMCs. Receptors were obtained from a woman aged 18-29 years in good health and CMV-seropositive.

The chain carries TRBV6-1 and TRBJ2-1; D gene unclear. Germline V gene data show CDR1 as MNHNS and CDR2 as SASEGT. Trimming left V 3 bases short and J 2 bases short, with 8 bases between. The CDR3 covers 14 residues. The CDR3 protein is CASSDRQAYNEQFF. The CDR3 DNA sequence: TGTGCCAGCAGTGACCGGCAGGCCTACAATGAGCAGTTCTTC.

The chain is built from TRBV27 and TRBJ2-1; tentative D call: TRBD2 (5 bases). This CDR3 contains 12 residues. Germline assignment: CDR1 MNHEY and CDR2 SMNVEV (reference sequence). Trimming stripped 5 bases from V and 7 bases from J, with 9 bases between. CDR3 sequence: CASSPLDNEQFF. CDR3 DNA sequence: TGTGCCAGCAGTCCACTAGATAATGAGCAGTTCTTC.

The rearrangement joins TRBV4-1 to TRBJ2-7; D unresolved. Germline lookup yields CDR1 MGHRA and CDR2 YSYEKL. The V and J ends lost 2 bases and 3 bases respectively, with 8 bases between them. The CDR3 is made up of 13 amino acids. The CDR3 DNA is TGCGCCAGCAGCCAATCCCTCAGCTACGAGCAGTACTTC. Amino acids: CASSQSLSYEQYF.

The J gene is TRBJ2-7, the V gene TRBV4-1, with D possibly TRBD2 on 6 matching bases. With 3 bases removed from V and 2 bases from J, the gap between germline ends came to 11 bases. The germline gives CDR1 MGHRA, CDR2 YSYEKL. This CDR3 has 14 residues. The CDR3 DNA reads as TGCGCCAGCAGCCATACTCGGGAGCCCTACGAGCAGTACTTC. This translates into CASSHTREPYEQYF.

The rearrangement links TRBV27 to TRBJ1-2, with D perhaps matching TRBD1 (6 bases). CDR3 length equals 14 residues. Trimming removed 5 bases at V and 4 bases at J, with 14 bases between. Germline V lookup: CDR1 MNHEY, CDR2 SMNVEV (reference sequence). The CDR3 coding sequence is TGTGCCAGCAGTAAGGGGGGGTTTGGCTATGGCTACACCTTC. Amino acid sequence: CASSKGGFGYGYTF.

The CDR3: CASGPIIAGSNSYEQYF. CDR3 DNA: TGTGCCAGCGGCCCTATTATAGCGGGATCCAACTCCTACGAGCAGTACTTC. The gene calls are TRBV28 and TRBJ2-7, with 8 bases matching TRBD2. CDR3 size: 17 residues. Trimming removed 8 bases from V and 0 bases from J; junction bases left unmatched: 15. The germline gives CDR1 MDHEN, CDR2 SYDVKM.

This clone was detected a few times. The chain recombines TRBV29-1 with TRBJ2-1; D is possibly TRBD1 (6 bases). Per the germline V gene, CDR1 is SQVTM and CDR2 is ANQGSEA. The CDR3 sequence is 14 residues long. V was shortened by 8 bases and J by 6 bases, with 20 bases between the two germline ends. In DNA form, the CDR3 reads TGCAGCACTGAACAGGGTAACCTTGGCAATGAGCAGTTCTTC. It specifies CSTEQGNLGNEQFF.

The gene calls are TRBV18 and TRBJ2-1; 8 bases align to TRBD1. Germline CDR1 and CDR2: KGHSH and LQKENI. The ends lost 6 bases at V and 8 bases at J; junction bases unmatched: 9. The CDR3 is 14 residues long. The CDR3 loop is CASSYSGQGDEQFF. As DNA, the CDR3 is TGTGCCAGCTCCTATAGTGGACAGGGCGATGAGCAGTTCTTC.

The chain is built from TRBV2 and TRBJ1-5; no clear D. Between the trimmed V and J ends, which lost 5 bases and 4 bases, there was a span of 12 bases. CDR3 length equals 14 residues. Per the germline V gene, CDR1 is SNHLY and CDR2 is FYNNEI. The DNA for the CDR3 is TGTGCCAGCAGTCCCAAGGTCAGGAATCAGCCCCAGCATTTT. Translation gives CASSPKVRNQPQHF.

The chain combines TRBV4-2 with TRBJ1-1, with D possibly matching TRBD1 (6 bases). Germline values: CDR1 LGHNA, CDR2 YNFKEQ. Trimming took 3 bases from V and 5 from J, leaving 10 bases between them. The CDR3 is 13 residues long. In DNA, the CDR3 is TGTGCCAGCAGCCAGAACAGGGCTACTGAAGCTTTCTTT. It is translated as CASSQNRATEAFF.

The rearrangement joins TRBV6-1 to TRBJ2-3; a possible D gene is TRBD1 (6 bases). In germline, CDR1 is MNHNS, CDR2 SASEGT. The CDR3 contains 14 residues. The V end lost 1 base, the J end lost 6 bases, and 11 bases lay between the germline ends. The CDR3 is CASSEGPGVDTQYF. As DNA, the CDR3 is TGTGCCAGCAGTGAAGGGCCAGGGGTGGATACGCAGTATTTT.

The chain couples TRBV30 to TRBJ1-2; maybe TRBD1 (5 bases). Per the germline V gene, CDR1 is GTSNPN and CDR2 is SVGIG (reference sequence). V was cut by 7 bases and J by 0 bases, with 12 bases left in between. The length of the CDR3 is 13 residues. The CDR3 loop is CASVGGTNYGYTF. The CDR3 bases are TGTGCCTCCGTGGGGGGGACTAACTATGGCTACACCTTC.

The CDR3 here is CASSLFRDRGTYEQYF. The CDR3 bases are TGTGCCAGCAGCTTGTTCCGGGACAGGGGGACATACGAGCAGTACTTC. The rearrangement links TRBV5-5 to TRBJ2-7; the match to TRBD1 covers 11 bases. This CDR3 comprises 16 residues. The germline V gene has CDR1 SGHKS and CDR2 YYEKEE (reference sequence). Germline trimming cut 1 base from V and 4 bases from J; bases unmatched to any gene: 7.

To note about this clone: The same CDR3 arises from other DNA sequences in this sample as well. V and J are TRBV7-9 and TRBJ1-1; perhaps TRBD1 as D (6 bases). The CDR3 length is 13 residues. Germline lookup yields CDR1 SEHNR and CDR2 FQNEAQ (reference sequence). V shed 5 bases and J shed 1 base, with 8 bases lying between them. This CDR3 reads CASSRTENTEAFF. CDR3 nucleotides: TGTGCCAGCAGCCGGACAGAGAACACTGAAGCTTTCTTT.

Details on this clone: At one boundary the junction diverges from the germline segment, which might be a read error. The V and J genes are TRBV9 and TRBJ2-3, with D possibly TRBD2 on 6 matching bases. CDR3 length: 16 amino acids. Germline V CDR1 and CDR2: SGDLS, YYNGEE. CDR3 DNA sequence: TGTACCAGCAGCGAATCGGTTGGCGGGGGCACAGATACGCAGTATTTT. It yields the protein CTSSESVGGGTDTQYF.

The chain is built from TRBV5-1 and TRBJ1-2, with D possibly TRBD1 on 6 matching bases. The V gene's germline CDR1 is SGHRS and CDR2 YFSETQ. Deletions cut 5 bases from V and 3 bases from J, with 17 bases between. This CDR3 is 15 amino acids long. The CDR3 bases are TGCGCCAGCAGACCTCTCCCGGGGACACACTATGGCTACACCTTC. Protein product: CASRPLPGTHYGYTF.

The V call is TRBV6-5, the J call TRBJ1-2; D gene ambiguous. V was shortened by 0 bases and J by 2 bases, with 10 bases between the two germline ends. CDR1 is MNHEY and CDR2 is SVGAGI in the germline V gene. The CDR3 is made up of 15 amino acids. The CDR3 reads CASSYSLEQNYGYTF. DNA of the CDR3: TGTGCCAGCAGTTACTCTCTCGAACAGAACTATGGCTACACCTTC.

The DNA of the CDR3 is TGCGCCAGCAGCTTGAGGGGCGGGATAGTAGACGAGCAGTACTTC. It specifies CASSLRGGIVDEQYF. The rearrangement joins TRBV5-1 to TRBJ2-7; perhaps TRBD2 as D (6 bases). This CDR3 has 15 amino acids. The germline gives CDR1 SGHRS, CDR2 YFSETQ. V dropped 1 base and J dropped 5 bases, with 16 bases sitting between them.

This rearrangement joins TRBV11-2 to TRBJ2-1; 7 bases are shared with TRBD2. The germline CDR1 and CDR2 sequences are SGHAT and FQNNGV. The CDR3 consists of 14 residues. The V gene end was trimmed by 2 bases and the J gene end by 7 bases; junction bases not matched to a gene: 5. CDR3 coding DNA: TGTGCCAGCAGCTTAACAGGCGGGAGAAATGAGCAGTTCTTC. Residues: CASSLTGGRNEQFF.

The genes are TRBV7-9 and TRBJ1-1; possibly TRBD1 for D (5 bases). CDR1 is SEHNR, CDR2 FQNEAQ, per germline (reference sequence). The V gene lost 4 bases and the J gene lost 1 base, with 16 bases spanning the gap. The CDR3 spans 16 residues. The CDR3 spells CASSSRRESTNTEAFF. In DNA form, the CDR3 reads TGTGCCAGCAGCTCCCGCAGGGAATCAACGAACACTGAAGCTTTCTTT.

Ten or more counts support this clone. This sequence joins TRBV25-1 and TRBJ2-5; D perhaps matches TRBD1 (5 bases). CDR1 and CDR2 from the germline V gene are MGHDK and SYGVNS. This CDR3 region has 14 residues. V lost 1 base and J lost 2, with 8 bases in between. The chain's CDR3 is CASSELGEQETQYF. Written as DNA, the CDR3 is TGTGCCAGCAGTGAATTAGGGGAACAAGAGACCCAGTACTTC.

The chain links TRBV5-1 to TRBJ2-7; TRBD2 aligns across 7 bases. The trim removed 3 bases at V and 3 bases at J, leaving 9 bases unmatched. The germline V gene has CDR1 SGHRS and CDR2 YFSETQ. CDR3 size: 15 residues. CDR3 in amino acids: CASSWTRGGVYEQYF. The CDR3 DNA reads as TGCGCCAGCAGCTGGACTCGTGGGGGGGTCTACGAGCAGTACTTC. The variable domain in full, completed from reference TRBV5-1 and TRBJ2-7, reads KAGVTQTPRYLIKTRGQQVTLSCSPISGHRSVSWYQQTPGQGLQFLFEYFSETQRNKGNFPGRFSGRQFSNSRSEMNVSTLELGDSALYLCASSWTRGGVYEQYFGPGTRLTVT.

Here the CDR3 reads CASSRTGRTDTQYF. The CDR3 DNA sequence: TGTGCCAGTTCCAGGACAGGGAGGACAGATACGCAGTATTTT. This rearrangement joins TRBV19 to TRBJ2-3, with TRBD1 matching 8 bases. CDR3 length: 14 amino acids. J was trimmed by 3 bases and V by 8 bases; bases with no gene match: 7. CDR1 is LNHDA and CDR2 is SQIVND in the germline V gene (reference sequence).

The rearrangement uses TRBV27 and TRBJ1-2; D unclear. CDR1 is MNHEY, CDR2 SMNVEV, per germline (reference sequence). V shed 5 bases and J shed 4 bases, with 14 bases lying between them. The CDR3 spans 14 residues. CDR3 loop: CASSPERRTYGYTF. DNA for the CDR3: TGTGCCAGCAGTCCGGAGAGACGTACCTATGGCTACACCTTC.

This chain uses TRBV19 with TRBJ1-1; unclear D gene. The germline gives CDR1 LNHDA, CDR2 SQIVND (reference sequence). CDR3 size: 18 residues. V shed 1 base and J shed 11 bases, with 29 bases lying between them. The DNA for the CDR3 is TGTGCCAGTAGTATAGGCAGTAGGGCGGGTGGCCTTCGGGTAAAGGCTTTCTTT. It yields the protein CASSIGSRAGGLRVKAFF.

The V call is TRBV11-2, the J call TRBJ2-7; D may be TRBD2 (6 bases). The V gene's germline CDR1 is SGHAT and CDR2 FQNNGV. CDR3 length: 15 amino acids. Trimming shortened V by 1 base and J by 1 base, and 11 bases separated the two germline ends. For the CDR3, the DNA is TGTGCCAGCAGCTTAGGCGGAGGGGAGTCCTACGAGCAGTACTTC. Protein: CASSLGGGESYEQYF.

This chain uses TRBV6-6 with TRBJ2-7; 10 nucleotides match TRBD2. The germline V gene has CDR1 MNHNY and CDR2 SVGAGI (reference sequence). The CDR3 has 15 residues. V was pared by 0 bases and J by 4 bases, with 3 bases of the junction left unmatched. The CDR3 here is CASSYSSGRGYEQYF. CDR3 nucleotide sequence: TGTGCCAGCAGTTACTCGAGCGGGAGGGGTTACGAGCAGTACTTC.

The chain uses TRBV19 and TRBJ2-1; D may be TRBD1 (6 bases). Trimming took off 5 bases at V and 9 bases at J, with 11 bases between the two ends. The CDR3 has 12 amino acids. From germline, CDR1 is LNHDA and CDR2 SQIVND (reference sequence). The CDR3 DNA is TGTGCCAGTAGTCCCCGGACAGCTGAGCAGTTCTTC. As protein: CASSPRTAEQFF.

This chain links TRBV6-6 with TRBJ2-5; 14 nucleotides align to TRBD2. CDR3 length: 15 residues. With 6 bases clipped from V and 5 bases from J, the junction kept 5 bases outside the gene matches. CDR1 and CDR2 (germline): MNHNY, SVGAGI (reference sequence). The CDR3 sequence is CASRGGLAGVETQYF. CDR3 bases: TGTGCCAGCAGGGGGGGACTAGCGGGAGTGGAGACCCAGTACTTC.

This clone was seen once. The chain combines TRBV11-2 with TRBJ2-5; 13 nucleotides line up with TRBD2. Unmatched junction bases numbered 8, after V lost 5 bases and J lost 5 bases. CDR3 length equals 16 residues. Germline V CDR1 and CDR2: SGHAT, FQNNGV. CDR3 loop: CASSLLAGGPGETQYF. The CDR3, as DNA: TGTGCCAGCAGCCTACTAGCGGGAGGGCCGGGGGAGACCCAGTACTTC.